This paragraph reports one TCR beta chain. This clone's antigen is unknown. The record has no base qualities; no much larger clone is one base away. The immunoSEQ Assay, a bias-controlled multiplex PCR, was used to amplify TCRbeta CDR3 regions from genomic DNA. As for how the authors treated the data: Nucleated cell counts per sample were estimated from amplification of reference gene primers within the assay. To quantify the absolute abundance of each unique TCRbeta CDR3 rearrangement, sequence reads were collapsed and filtered. Productive Simpson clonality was computed per sample as the square root of Simpson's diversity index over productive rearrangements. TCRdb mirrors the immuneACCESS table, restricted to in-frame sequences. Some clones are absent from its copies; in checked studies, under half trace to an unresolved V gene, and the reason for the others is unknown. That table is the source of V, J and clone size, and D and trimming were worked out from the DNA. Within this sample are 85,000 to 95,000 clones, with over 80% of them counted one time only. The ten largest make up roughly 3.9% of the sample.

These data originate in a study of blood T cell repertoires in COVID-19 (dated by TCRdb to 2018 to 2020). Regarding the research as a whole: The collaborator samples originated in the United States, Italy and Spain and spanned the acute and convalescent phases of COVID-19. The prospective study material was composed of cDNA or gDNA derived from T cells, B-cell-depleted T cells, or PBMCs. Subjects who had been exposed to COVID-19, were actively infected with it, or had recovered from it provided the deeply sampled blood TCRbeta repertoires that made up the dataset. A freely available public database, intended as a resource for researchers studying the immune response to SARS-CoV-2, is where the repertoires were released. The samples were drawn from two sources: the first 160 participants of the ongoing ImmuneRACE study, and some 1,300 subjects contributed by 6 global collaborators. Sample metadata almost always included a de-identified subject ID, COVID-19 status, age in years and sex. Where available, HLA class I and class II types were taken from metadata supplied by the sample provider and were not determined by assay-based typing.

From the cysteine up to the phenylalanine, the CDR3 has a length of 13 residues. Only the CDR3 region is kept as DNA, spanning 39 bases read in frame from base 1. The V and J ends are trimmed by 7 bases and 5 bases, leaving 12 bases between them. Based on the germline V gene, the CDR1 and CDR2 sequences are MNHEY and SVGAGI. Collaborating institutions collected whole blood in K2EDTA tubes following their own protocols. For TCRbeta analysis, collaborator samples were shipped as frozen whole blood, as isolated PBMCs, or as DNA extracted from either sample type. What the research found in general, with its limitations: The amount of clinical and demographic metadata varied by source and participant and was provided uncurated.

The sequencing input was peripheral blood. The clonotype was recovered from a woman aged 45-65 years in a cohort sampled during active COVID-19. The receptor chain draws on TRBV6-5 and TRBJ2-1, with no confident D gene call. The CDR3 protein: CASTGRINNEQFF. The DNA sequence is TGTGCCAGCACAGGCAGGATAAACAATGAGCAGTTCTTC.